This T cell receptor (beta chain) was sequenced during a study of shared clonotypes between healthy human individuals. In this sample, this clone turned up many times. The antigen is unknown. A junction end diverges from the germline sequence, so it may reflect a read error. Several immunoSEQ 96-well plates shared each subset's DNA, each plate a replicate. Here immunoSEQ multiplex PCR was the method, and the copy in TCRdb shows in-frame clones only, minus some. The sample lists about 490,000 clones; approximately 80% were seen once. Germline CDR1 reads ENHRY; CDR2 reads SYGVKD. The CDR3 totals 14 residues. Regarding the study as a whole: Genetic and exposure-history diversity was limited by the few donors. Exclusively blood specimens were collected; tissue repertoires likely differ.

The sample was PBMCs. This chain joins TRBV10-3 and TRBJ1-1, with TRBD1 as a possible D gene (6 bases). This TCR was sampled from a woman in her forties in good health. Some clones in this sample may be carry-over from other donors' samples. CDR3 region: CAIREWGAYTEAFF. CDR3 coding DNA: TGTGCCATCAGAGAGTGGGGGGCTTACACTGAAGCTTTCTTT.